The clone carrying this TCR beta chain was detected only once. Its cognate antigen is unknown. The data stem from a study of cytomegalovirus exposure and HLA in healthy donors. Points from the study as a whole: Within the data, a cluster of highly shared sequence variants was likely a sequencing artifact. Researchers reported in a later analysis that common viral pathogens appeared linked to several top clusters.

Primers included in the PCR were 60 Vbeta and 13 Jbeta primers. Data came from immunoSEQ multiplex PCR; TCRdb stores just in-frame clones and leaves some out. The table records 100,000 to 140,000 clones, around 85% of them present only once. The sequence was collected from a man younger than 40 in good health and CMV-seronegative. Sequenced: PBMCs.

CDR3 DNA: TGTGCCAGCAGCTATCGCGAAACTGAAGCTTTCTTT. Its translation: CASSYRETEAFF. The rearrangement links TRBV14 to TRBJ1-1, with D hard to call. The CDR3 extends over 12 amino acids. Germline-derived CDR1 and CDR2 are SGHDN and FVKESK. Between the trimmed V and J ends, which lost 5 bases and 5 bases, there was a span of 9 bases. Complete variable domain (other parts from reference TRBV14 and TRBJ1-1): EAGVTQFPSHSVIEKGQTVTLRCDPISGHDNLYWYRRVMGKEIKFLLHFVKESKQDESGMPNNRFLAERTGGTYSTLKVQPAELEDSGVYFCASSYRETEAFFGQGTRLTVV.